This entry lists 17 T cell receptor beta chains sequenced from one sample in a study of blood T cell repertoires in COVID-19. Generated by immunoSEQ multiplex PCR, the TCRdb table keeps only in-frame clones and is missing some. Altogether hundreds of thousands of clones are present, roughly 88% being singletons, with the ten largest covering approximately 1.5%. Sequenced: PBMCs or T cells enriched from blood (not recorded which). These receptors originate from a woman aged 18-29 years who had been exposed to COVID-19.

The gene calls are TRBV10-3 and TRBJ2-3; no clear D. The CDR3 is made up of 13 amino acids. CDR1 is ENHRY and CDR2 is SYGVKD in the germline V gene. The germline V and J ends were trimmed by 4 bases and 2 bases, with 7 bases remaining between them. CDR3 coding DNA: TGTGCCATCAGTGCTATCTTCACAGATACGCAGTATTTT. The encoded protein is CAISAIFTDTQYF.

This chain uses TRBV4-2 with TRBJ2-7; the match to TRBD2 covers 9 bases. The CDR3 extends over 15 amino acids. Germline CDR1 LGHNA, CDR2 YNFKEQ. The trim removed 1 base at V and 2 bases at J, leaving 3 bases unmatched. The CDR3 loop is CASSQGRGGPYEQYF. CDR3 DNA sequence: TGTGCCAGCAGCCAAGGGCGGGGGGGCCCCTACGAGCAGTACTTC.

The rearrangement links TRBV7-6 to TRBJ2-7; 14 bases map to TRBD2. Losses at the gene ends were 3 bases for V and 0 bases for J; bases not matched to a gene: 4. This CDR3 spans 17 amino acids. CDR1 and CDR2 (germline): SGHVS, FNYEAQ. In nucleotides, the CDR3 is TGTGCCAGCAGCTTCGGGACTAGCGGGGGAAGCTCCTACGAGCAGTACTTC. It encodes CASSFGTSGGSSYEQYF.

The V and J genes are TRBV19 and TRBJ1-6; 10 bases align to TRBD1. Trimming removed 5 bases from V and 7 bases from J; junction bases left unmatched: 5. Germline V gene data show CDR1 as LNHDA and CDR2 as SQIVND (reference sequence). The CDR3 extends over 15 amino acids. CDR3 nucleotides: TGTGCCAGTAGTCAAACGGGACAGGGGAATTCACCCCTCCACTTT. It yields the protein CASSQTGQGNSPLHF.

The chain recombines TRBV14 with TRBJ1-1; D unclear. CDR3 size: 16 residues. Between the trimmed V and J ends, which lost 2 bases and 1 base, there was a span of 14 bases. Germline V CDR1 and CDR2: SGHDN, FVKESK. The CDR3 loop is CASSQTLADGNTEAFF. The CDR3 DNA reads TGTGCCAGCAGCCAAACTTTAGCTGACGGGAACACTGAAGCTTTCTTT.

V usage is TRBV5-1 and J usage is TRBJ2-3, with D perhaps matching TRBD2 (5 bases). In germline, CDR1 is SGHRS, CDR2 YFSETQ. This CDR3 comprises 14 residues. Deletions cut 8 bases from V and 5 bases from J, with 18 bases between. CDR3 sequence (DNA): TGCGCCAGTGCCGAGGCGGCCGGAGGAGATACGCAGTATTTT. Amino acids: CASAEAAGGDTQYF.

The V call is TRBV11-2, the J call TRBJ2-2, with TRBD1 identical over 7 bases. The CDR3 totals 16 residues. Germline CDR1 reads SGHAT; CDR2 reads FQNNGV. V was clipped by 2 bases and J by 2 bases; unmatched bases: 5. CDR3 loop: CASSLNNRGNTGELFF. CDR3 DNA: TGTGCCAGCAGCTTAAATAACAGGGGAAACACCGGGGAGCTGTTTTTT.

V is TRBV2 and J is TRBJ1-1; TRBD1 aligns across 8 bases. J lost 6 bases, V lost 7 bases, and 7 bases had no gene match. The germline gives CDR1 SNHLY, CDR2 FYNNEI. The CDR3 totals 13 residues. In nucleotides, the CDR3 is TGTGCCAGCATGACAGGGGAGATCCCTGAAGCTTTCTTT. It translates to CASMTGEIPEAFF.

This clone was seen once. This rearrangement joins TRBV19 to TRBJ1-5; D is uncertain. V was shortened by 0 bases and J by 1 base, with 7 bases between the two germline ends. CDR1 LNHDA and CDR2 SQIVND come from the germline V gene (reference sequence). This CDR3 contains 15 residues. The CDR3 protein is CASSIDYGSNQPQHF. CDR3 DNA sequence: TGTGCCAGTAGTATAGATTACGGGAGCAATCAGCCCCAGCATTTT.

This sequence joins TRBV7-2 and TRBJ1-6; 9 nucleotides align to TRBD1. CDR3 size: 16 residues. CDR1 SGHTA and CDR2 FQGNSA come from the germline V gene. The trim removed 2 bases at V and 7 bases at J, leaving 6 bases unmatched. The CDR3 loop is CASSLRGGTGNSPLHF. The DNA of the CDR3 is TGTGCCAGCAGCTTAAGGGGCGGGACAGGGAATTCACCCCTCCACTTT.

The chain links TRBV5-1 to TRBJ2-1; TRBD2 aligns across 7 bases. From germline, CDR1 is SGHRS and CDR2 YFSETQ. Losses at the gene ends were 4 bases for V and 3 bases for J; bases not matched to a gene: 7. CDR3 length: 15 residues. The CDR3 sequence: CASSRKGDYYNEQFF. CDR3 DNA sequence: TGCGCCAGCAGCAGAAAAGGGGACTACTACAATGAGCAGTTCTTC.

The J gene is TRBJ2-1, the V gene TRBV5-1; 15 bases map to TRBD2. Germline lookup yields CDR1 SGHRS and CDR2 YFSETQ. This CDR3 has 16 amino acids. V lost 7 bases, J lost 9 bases, and 11 bases stayed unmatched. CDR3 nucleotide sequence: TGCGCCAGCGGTAATCCGGGACTAGCGGGAGGAGGTGAGCAGTTCTTC. Translated: CASGNPGLAGGGEQFF.

This sequence joins TRBV3-1 (or the pseudogene TRBV3-2) and TRBJ1-5; tentatively, D is TRBD1 (6 bases). This CDR3 has 16 residues. Germline CDR1 reads LGHDT; CDR2 reads YNNKEL (reference sequence). V was trimmed by 2 bases and J by 4 bases, leaving 15 bases between them. CDR3 DNA sequence: TGTGCCAGCAGCCAACCGATAATGGACAGTAATCAGCCCCAGCATTTT. The encoded protein is CASSQPIMDSNQPQHF.

The gene calls are TRBV18 and TRBJ2-7; D is undetermined. The CDR3 is 14 residues long. Between the trimmed V and J ends, which lost 0 bases and 5 bases, there was a span of 11 bases. Germline V gene lookup returns CDR1 KGHSH and CDR2 LQKENI. The CDR3 DNA is TGTGCCAGCTCACCACCGGCAGGTCCCAACGAGCAGTACTTC. It codes for CASSPPAGPNEQYF.

This clone was counted a single time. V and J are TRBV5-1 and TRBJ1-4; D call uncertain. Germline CDR1 SGHRS, CDR2 YFSETQ. The CDR3 spans 13 residues. V was shortened by 4 bases and J by 4 bases, with 8 bases between the two germline ends. CDR3 nucleotides: TGCGCCAGCAGCGGCGGGGATAATGAAAAACTGTTTTTT. It codes for CASSGGDNEKLFF.

The chain is built from TRBV6-5 and TRBJ2-1; tentative D call: TRBD2 (5 bases). V was pared by 0 bases and J by 9 bases, with 9 bases between. Germline-derived CDR1 and CDR2 are MNHEY and SVGAGI. The CDR3 length is 13 residues. The CDR3 region is CASSYSTAGEQFF. CDR3 DNA: TGTGCCAGCAGTTACTCGACCGCGGGTGAGCAGTTCTTC.

V gene TRBV7-8 combines with J gene TRBJ2-1; D not certain. The CDR3 loop spans 13 amino acids. V was clipped by 1 base and J by 5 bases, with 6 bases between them. The germline gives CDR1 SGHVS, CDR2 FQNEAQ. The CDR3 region has the DNA TGTGCCAGCAGCTTAGAAGCGAACAATGAGCAGTTCTTC. This gives the protein CASSLEANNEQFF.